This record concerns one T cell receptor beta chain sequence. No antigen is known for it. J gave up 7 bases and V 4 bases, and 13 bases lay outside the gene matches. Germline loops: CDR1 SGDLS, CDR2 YYNGEE. The CDR3 contains 16 residues. It was healthy bone marrow donors who served as donors. In the PCR, 60 Vbeta and 13 Jbeta primers were used. TCRdb's table, derived via immunoSEQ multiplex PCR, lists solely in-frame clones and lacks some. The repertoire includes about 190,000 clones, about 81% of them detected once, and around 2% sits in the top ten. These data are taken from a study of cytomegalovirus exposure and HLA in healthy donors. The study, taken as a whole, reports: Later analysis suggested links between common viral pathogens and several top significant clusters. The classifier reportedly diagnosed cytomegalovirus status with high specificity and sensitivity.

Sample: PBMCs. The TCR comes from a man between 18 and 35 years old in good health and CMV-seronegative. The genes are TRBV9 and TRBJ1-4, with TRBD1 matching 7 bases. CDR3 amino acids: CASSPSRTGVREKLFF. The CDR3 DNA is TGTGCCAGCAGCCCTTCCAGAACAGGGGTTCGTGAAAAACTGTTTTTT.